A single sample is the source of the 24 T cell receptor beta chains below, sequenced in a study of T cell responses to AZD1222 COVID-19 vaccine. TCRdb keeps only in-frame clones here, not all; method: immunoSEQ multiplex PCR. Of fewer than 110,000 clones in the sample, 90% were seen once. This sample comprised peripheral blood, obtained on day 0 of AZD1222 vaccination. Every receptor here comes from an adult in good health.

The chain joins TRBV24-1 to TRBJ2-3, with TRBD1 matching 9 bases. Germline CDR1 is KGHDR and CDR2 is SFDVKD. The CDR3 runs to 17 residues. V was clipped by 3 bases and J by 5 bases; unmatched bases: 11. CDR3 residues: CATSDLRQGEGVDTQYF. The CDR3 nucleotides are TGTGCCACCAGTGATCTGAGACAGGGGGAGGGCGTAGATACGCAGTATTTT.

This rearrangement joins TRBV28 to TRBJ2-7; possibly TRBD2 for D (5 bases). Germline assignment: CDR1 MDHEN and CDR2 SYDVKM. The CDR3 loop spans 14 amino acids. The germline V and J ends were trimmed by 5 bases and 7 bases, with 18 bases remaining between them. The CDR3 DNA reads TGTGCCAGCAGTCGCGGGCCTGCTTTTCTGGAGCAGTACTTC. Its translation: CASSRGPAFLEQYF.

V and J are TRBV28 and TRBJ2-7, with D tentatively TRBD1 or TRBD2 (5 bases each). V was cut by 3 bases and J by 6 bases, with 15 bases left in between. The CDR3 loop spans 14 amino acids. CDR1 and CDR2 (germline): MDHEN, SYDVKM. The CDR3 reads CASSLTGPSFEQYF. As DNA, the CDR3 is TGTGCCAGCAGTTTGACGGGGCCAAGCTTCGAGCAGTACTTC.

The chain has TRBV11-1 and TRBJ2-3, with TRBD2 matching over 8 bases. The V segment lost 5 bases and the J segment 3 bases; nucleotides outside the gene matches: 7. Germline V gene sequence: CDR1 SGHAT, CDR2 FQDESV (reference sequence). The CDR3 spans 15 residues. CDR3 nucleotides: TGTGCCAGCAGCCCCGCCGGGACTAGAACAGATACGCAGTATTTT. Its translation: CASSPAGTRTDTQYF.

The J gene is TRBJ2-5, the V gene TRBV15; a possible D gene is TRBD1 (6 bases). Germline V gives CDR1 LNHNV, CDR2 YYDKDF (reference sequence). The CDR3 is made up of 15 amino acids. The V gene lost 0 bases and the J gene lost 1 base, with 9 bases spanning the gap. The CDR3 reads CATSRERQAQETQYF. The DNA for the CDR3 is TGTGCCACCAGCAGAGAGAGACAGGCCCAAGAGACCCAGTACTTC.

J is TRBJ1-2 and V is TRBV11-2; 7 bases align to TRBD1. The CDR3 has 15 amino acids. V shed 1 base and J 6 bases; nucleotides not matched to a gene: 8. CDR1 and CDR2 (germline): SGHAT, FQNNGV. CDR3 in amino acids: CASSLVPTGKDGYTF. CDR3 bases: TGTGCCAGCAGCTTAGTCCCGACAGGGAAGGATGGCTACACCTTC.

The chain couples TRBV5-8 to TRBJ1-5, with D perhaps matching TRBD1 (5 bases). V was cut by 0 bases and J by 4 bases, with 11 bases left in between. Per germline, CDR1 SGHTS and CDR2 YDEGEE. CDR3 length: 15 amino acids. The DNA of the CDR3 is TGTGCCAGCAGCTTGGTAGGGGAGGATAATCAGCCCCAGCATTTT. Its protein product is CASSLVGEDNQPQHF.

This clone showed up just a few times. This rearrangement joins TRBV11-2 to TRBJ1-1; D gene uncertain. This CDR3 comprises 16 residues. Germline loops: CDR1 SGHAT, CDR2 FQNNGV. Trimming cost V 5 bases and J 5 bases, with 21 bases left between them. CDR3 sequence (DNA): TGTGCCAGCAGCCCAACCTCCAGGACGGTAGAGACTGAAGCTTTCTTT. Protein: CASSPTSRTVETEAFF.

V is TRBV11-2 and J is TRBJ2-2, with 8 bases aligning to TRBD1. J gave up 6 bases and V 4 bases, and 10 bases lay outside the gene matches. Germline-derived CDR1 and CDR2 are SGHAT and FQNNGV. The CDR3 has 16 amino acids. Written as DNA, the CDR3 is TGTGCCAGCAGCTCACAGGACAGGGAAAAGTCCGGGGAGCTGTTTTTT. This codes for CASSSQDREKSGELFF. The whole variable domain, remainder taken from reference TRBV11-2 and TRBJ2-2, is EAGVAQSPRYKIIEKRQSVAFWCNPISGHATLYWYQQILGQGPKLLIQFQNNGVVDDSQLPKDRFSAERLKGVDSTLKIQPAKLEDSAVYLCASSSQDREKSGELFFGEGSRLTVL.

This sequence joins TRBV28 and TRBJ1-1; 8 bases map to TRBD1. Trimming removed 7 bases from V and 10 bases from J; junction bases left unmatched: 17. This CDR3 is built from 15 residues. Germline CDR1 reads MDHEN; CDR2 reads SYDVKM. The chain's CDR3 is CASNPVGQGRPGAFF. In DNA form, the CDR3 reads TGTGCCAGCAATCCGGTAGGACAGGGAAGACCGGGAGCTTTCTTT.

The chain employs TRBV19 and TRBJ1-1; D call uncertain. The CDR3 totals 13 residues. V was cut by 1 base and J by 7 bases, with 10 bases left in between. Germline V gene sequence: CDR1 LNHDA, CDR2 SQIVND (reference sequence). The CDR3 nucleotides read TGTGCCAGTAGTATAGGTCTCCAATTTGAAGCTTTCTTT. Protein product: CASSIGLQFEAFF.

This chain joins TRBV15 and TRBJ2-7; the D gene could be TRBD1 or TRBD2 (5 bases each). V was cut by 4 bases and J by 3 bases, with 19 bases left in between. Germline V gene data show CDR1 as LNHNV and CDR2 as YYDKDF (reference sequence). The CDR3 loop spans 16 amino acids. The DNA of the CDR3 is TGTGCCACCAGCACTCCAACCCGGGACGGAGGCTACGAGCAGTACTTC. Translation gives CATSTPTRDGGYEQYF.

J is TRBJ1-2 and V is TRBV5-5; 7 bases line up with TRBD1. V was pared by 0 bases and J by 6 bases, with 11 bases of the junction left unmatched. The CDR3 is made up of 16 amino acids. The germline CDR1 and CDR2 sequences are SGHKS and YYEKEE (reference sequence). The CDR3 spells CASSLVTGEDGDGYTF. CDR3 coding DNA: TGTGCCAGCAGCTTGGTCACAGGGGAGGATGGTGATGGCTACACCTTC.

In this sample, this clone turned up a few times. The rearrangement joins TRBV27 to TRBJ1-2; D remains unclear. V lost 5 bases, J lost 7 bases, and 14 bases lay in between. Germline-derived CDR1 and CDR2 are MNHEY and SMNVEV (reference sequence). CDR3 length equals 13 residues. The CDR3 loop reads CASSPRWASGYTF. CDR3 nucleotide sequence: TGTGCCAGCAGTCCACGATGGGCGAGTGGCTACACCTTC.

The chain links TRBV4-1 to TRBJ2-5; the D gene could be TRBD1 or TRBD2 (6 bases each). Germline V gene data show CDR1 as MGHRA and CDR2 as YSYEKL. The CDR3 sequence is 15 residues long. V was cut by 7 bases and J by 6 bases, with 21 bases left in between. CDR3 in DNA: TGCGCCAGCACCGACTCCCGCAGGGGAGGAAAGACCCAGTACTTC. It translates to CASTDSRRGGKTQYF.

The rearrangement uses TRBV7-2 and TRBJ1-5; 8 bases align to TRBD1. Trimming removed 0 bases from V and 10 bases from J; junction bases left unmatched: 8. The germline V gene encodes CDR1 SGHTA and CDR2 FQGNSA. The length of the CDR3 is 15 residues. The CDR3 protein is CASSLAPTGEVPQHF. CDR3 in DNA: TGTGCCAGCAGCTTAGCCCCGACAGGGGAGGTACCCCAGCATTTT.

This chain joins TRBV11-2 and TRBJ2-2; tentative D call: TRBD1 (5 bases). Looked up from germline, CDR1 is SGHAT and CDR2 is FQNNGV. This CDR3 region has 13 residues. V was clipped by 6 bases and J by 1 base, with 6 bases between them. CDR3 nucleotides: TGTGCCAGCAGTACAGGGAACACCGGGGAGCTGTTTTTT. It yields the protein CASSTGNTGELFF.

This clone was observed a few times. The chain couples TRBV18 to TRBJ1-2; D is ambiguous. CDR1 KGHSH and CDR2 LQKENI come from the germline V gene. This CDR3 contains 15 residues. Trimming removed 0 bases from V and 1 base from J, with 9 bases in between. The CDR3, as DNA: TGTGCCAGCTCACCACCCCTAGGCAGTAACTATGGCTACACCTTC. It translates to CASSPPLGSNYGYTF.

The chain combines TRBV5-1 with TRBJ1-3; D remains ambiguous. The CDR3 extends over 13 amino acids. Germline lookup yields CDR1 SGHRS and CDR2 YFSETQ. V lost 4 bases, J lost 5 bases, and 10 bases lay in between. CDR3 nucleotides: TGCGCCAGCAGCGTGGACGGCAGAAACACCATATATTTT. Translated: CASSVDGRNTIYF.

For the CDR3, the DNA is TGTGCCAGCAGCTTAGATGGGGGCCGGGAGACCCAGTACTTC. The encoded protein is CASSLDGGRETQYF. The chain links TRBV11-2 to TRBJ2-5; TRBD1 might be the D (6 bases). Germline CDR1 and CDR2: SGHAT and FQNNGV. The CDR3 runs 14 residues. V was clipped by 0 bases and J by 5 bases, with 10 bases between them.

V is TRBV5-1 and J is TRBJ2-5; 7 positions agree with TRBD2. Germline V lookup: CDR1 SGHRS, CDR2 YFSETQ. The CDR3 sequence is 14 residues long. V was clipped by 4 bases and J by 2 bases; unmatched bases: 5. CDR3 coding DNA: TGCGCCAGCAGCATTCTAGCGGTACAAGAGACCCAGTACTTC. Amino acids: CASSILAVQETQYF.

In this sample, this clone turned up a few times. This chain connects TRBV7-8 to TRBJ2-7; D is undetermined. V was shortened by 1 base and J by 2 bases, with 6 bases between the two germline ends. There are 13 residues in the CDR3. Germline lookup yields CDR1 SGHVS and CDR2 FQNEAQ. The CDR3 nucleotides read TGTGCCAGCAGCTTAGAGTTAGCCTACGAGCAGTACTTC. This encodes CASSLELAYEQYF.

CDR3: CASSLVGTGNIYGYTF. The CDR3 bases are TGTGCCAGCAGTTTAGTCGGGACAGGTAACATCTATGGCTACACCTTC. This chain links TRBV27 with TRBJ1-2; 8 nucleotides agree with TRBD1. J was trimmed by 4 bases and V by 2 bases; bases with no gene match: 9. This CDR3 comprises 16 residues. Germline V gene sequence: CDR1 MNHEY, CDR2 SMNVEV (reference sequence).

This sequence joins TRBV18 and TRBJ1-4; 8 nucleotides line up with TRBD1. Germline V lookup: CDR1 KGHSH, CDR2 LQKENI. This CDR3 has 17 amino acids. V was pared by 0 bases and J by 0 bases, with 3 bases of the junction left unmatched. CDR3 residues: CASSPPTGEATNEKLFF. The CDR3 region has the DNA TGTGCCAGCTCACCACCGACAGGGGAAGCAACTAATGAAAAACTGTTTTTT. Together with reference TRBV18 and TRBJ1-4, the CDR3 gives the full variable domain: NAGVMQNPRHLVRRRGQEARLRCSPMKGHSHVYWYRQLPEEGLKFMVYLQKENIIDESGMPKERFSAEFPKEGPSILRIQQVVRGDSAAYFCASSPPTGEATNEKLFFGSGTQLSVL.